This T cell receptor beta chain was documented in a study of cytomegalovirus exposure and HLA in healthy donors. Among the 110 or so subjects of the validation cohort, separate from the approximately 660-subject first cohort, were the donors. TCRdb keeps only in-frame clones here, not all; method: immunoSEQ multiplex PCR. Among 330,000 or so clones listed, 86% were seen once. This clone came up once. CDR1 is PRHDT and CDR2 is FYEKMQ in the germline V gene (reference sequence). With 5 bases removed from V and 1 base from J, the gap between germline ends came to 8 bases. The CDR3 has 13 residues. Sequencing was done on a sample of PBMCs. The sequence was collected from a woman aged 18-29 years in good health and CMV-seronegative. V usage is TRBV13 and J usage is TRBJ1-1; D gene unclear. CDR3 loop: CASSPHGNTEAFF. The DNA of the CDR3 is TGTGCCAGCAGCCCCCACGGGAACACTGAAGCTTTCTTT.